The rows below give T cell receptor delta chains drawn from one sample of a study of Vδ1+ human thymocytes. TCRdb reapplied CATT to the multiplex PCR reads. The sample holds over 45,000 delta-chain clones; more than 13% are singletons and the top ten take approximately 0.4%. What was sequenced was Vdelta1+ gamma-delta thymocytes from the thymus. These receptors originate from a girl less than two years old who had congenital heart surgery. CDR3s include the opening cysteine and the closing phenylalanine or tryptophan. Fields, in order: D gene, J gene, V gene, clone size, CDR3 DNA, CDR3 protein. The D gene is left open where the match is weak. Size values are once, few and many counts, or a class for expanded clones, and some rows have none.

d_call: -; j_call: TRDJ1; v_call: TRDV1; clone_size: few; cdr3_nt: TGTGCTCTTGGGGAGTACTTCCCAACTGAGGTATACACCGATAAACTCATCTTT; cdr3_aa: CALGEYFPTEVYTDKLIF
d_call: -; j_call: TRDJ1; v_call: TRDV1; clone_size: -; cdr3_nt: TGTGCTCTTGGGGAAAATAGTATTCTGGGGGCGCCGTACACCGATAAACTCATCTTT; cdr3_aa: CALGENSILGAPYTDKLIF
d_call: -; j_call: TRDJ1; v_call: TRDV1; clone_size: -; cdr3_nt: TGTGCTCTTGGGGAAGGTCTCTGGTCCACCGATAAACTCATCTTT; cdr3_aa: CALGEGLWSTDKLIF
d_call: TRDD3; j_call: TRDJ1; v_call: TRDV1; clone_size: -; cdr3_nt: TGTGCTCTTTCCTTGGGGGATTCGCCCTGGCACACCGATAAACTCATCTTT; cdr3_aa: CALSLGDSPWHTDKLIF
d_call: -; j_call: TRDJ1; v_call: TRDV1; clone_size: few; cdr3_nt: TGTGCTCTCGGAAATTTCCTACTCTACTGGGACACCGATAAACTCATCTTT; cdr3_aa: CALGNFLLYWDTDKLIF
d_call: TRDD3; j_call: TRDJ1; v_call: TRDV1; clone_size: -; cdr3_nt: TGTGCTCTTGGGAGACCTTCCTACGCTTACTGGGGGATAAGTTCCGATAAACTCATCTTT; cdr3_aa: CALGRPSYAYWGISSDKLIF
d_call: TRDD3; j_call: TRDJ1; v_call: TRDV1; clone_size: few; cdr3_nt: TGTGCTCTTGGGGACGGCAACTTCCTACGAGGTTGTCTGGGGGATACGCTCTCAAAGCCTACCGATAAACTCATCTTT; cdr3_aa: CALGDGNFLRGCLGDTLSKPTDKLIF
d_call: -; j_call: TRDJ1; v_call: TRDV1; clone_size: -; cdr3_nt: TGTGCTCTTGGGGAGATTTTCCTACTGGGTATATACACCGATAAACTCATCTTT; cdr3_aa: CALGEIFLLGIYTDKLIF
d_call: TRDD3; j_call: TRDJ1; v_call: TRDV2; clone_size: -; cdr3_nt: TGTGCCTGTGACACCGAGCCTACGAGCTGGGGGATACGCGTCCGGGACACCGATAAACTCATCTTT; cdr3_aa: CACDTEPTSWGIRVRDTDKLIF
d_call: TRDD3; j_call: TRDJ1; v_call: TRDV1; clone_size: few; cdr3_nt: TGTGCTCTTGGGGAACTCTCCCCACCTTTACGAGTGGGGGATACCCACACCGATAAACTCATCTTT; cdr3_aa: CALGELSPPLRVGDTHTDKLIF
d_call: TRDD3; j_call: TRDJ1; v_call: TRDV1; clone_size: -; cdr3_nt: TGTGCTCTTGGGGGACACACCACGCCCCCAATTCCGCCTGACTGGGGGATATTCCCATTCACCGATAAACTCATCTTT; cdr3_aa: CALGGHTTPPIPPDWGIFPFTDKLIF
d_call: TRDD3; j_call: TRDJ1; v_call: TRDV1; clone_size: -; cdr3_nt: TGTGCTCTTGGGGCGGTTGCGGGTACTGGGGGCCTAACCACCGATAAACTCATCTTT; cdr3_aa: CALGAVAGTGGLTTDKLIF
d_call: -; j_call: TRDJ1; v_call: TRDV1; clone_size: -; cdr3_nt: TGTGCTCTTGGGGAACTTCGGTCATACGCGTATATCGATAAACTCATCTTT; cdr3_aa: CALGELRSYAYIDKLIF
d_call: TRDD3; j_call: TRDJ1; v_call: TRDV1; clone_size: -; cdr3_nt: TGTGCTCTTGGGGAACGTCCCCACTGGGGGATATGGGACACCGATAAACTCATCTTT; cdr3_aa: CALGERPHWGIWDTDKLIF
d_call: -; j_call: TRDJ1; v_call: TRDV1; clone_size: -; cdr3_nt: TGTGCTCTTGGGGAACTAGGAGTAGCACCGCTTACCGATAAACTCATCTTT; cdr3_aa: CALGELGVAPLTDKLIF
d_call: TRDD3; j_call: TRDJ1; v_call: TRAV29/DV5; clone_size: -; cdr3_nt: TGTGCAGCAAGCGCCGTCCCAATGGGGGATAAGGATAAACTCATCTTT; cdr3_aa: CAASAVPMGDKDKLIF
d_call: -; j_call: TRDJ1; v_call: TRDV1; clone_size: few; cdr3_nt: TGTGCTCTTGGGGGAACTTCCTACCAGGGGGATACCGATAAACTCATCTTT; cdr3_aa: CALGGTSYQGDTDKLIF
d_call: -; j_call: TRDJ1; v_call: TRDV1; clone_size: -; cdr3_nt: TGTGCTCTTGGGGAACATCCTTTGCCCCCTCACACCGATAAACTCATCTTT; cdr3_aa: CALGEHPLPPHTDKLIF
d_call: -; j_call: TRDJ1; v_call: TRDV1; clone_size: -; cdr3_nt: -; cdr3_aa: CALGERFGRGGYTDKLIF
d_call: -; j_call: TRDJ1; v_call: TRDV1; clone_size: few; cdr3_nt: TGTGCTCTTGGGGAATGCCGTTCCTACGAAGTTACTGGGGGCCGGTACACCGATAAACTCATCTTT; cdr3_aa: CALGECRSYEVTGGRYTDKLIF
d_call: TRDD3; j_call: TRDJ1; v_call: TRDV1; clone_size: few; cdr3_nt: TGTGCTCTTGGGGATCCCCCCGGGCTTGCCCGCTTGACTGGGGATCACTACACCGATAAACTCATCTTT; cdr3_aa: CALGDPPGLARLTGDHYTDKLIF
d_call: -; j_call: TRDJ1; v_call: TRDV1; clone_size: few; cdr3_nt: TGTGCTCTTGCCCCACTGTCTACGTATAGGTGGGGAACGGATAAACTCATCTTT; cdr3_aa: CALAPLSTYRWGTDKLIF
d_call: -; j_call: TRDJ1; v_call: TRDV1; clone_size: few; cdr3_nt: TGTGCTCTTGGGGAACTTCGGTTCCTACGTCGAAGTATGGGGATCTACACCGATAAACTCATCTTT; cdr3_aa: CALGELRFLRRSMGIYTDKLIF
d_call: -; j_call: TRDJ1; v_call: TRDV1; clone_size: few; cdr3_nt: TGTGCTCTTGGGGAACTCGGAGCGATACTGGGCGGGTTCGATAAACTCATCTTT; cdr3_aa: CALGELGAILGGFDKLIF
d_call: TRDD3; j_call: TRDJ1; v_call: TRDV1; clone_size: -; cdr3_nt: TGTGCTCTTGGGAAGGGCCGACTCCGACTGGGGGATACCGATAAACTCATCTTT; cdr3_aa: CALGKGRLRLGDTDKLIF
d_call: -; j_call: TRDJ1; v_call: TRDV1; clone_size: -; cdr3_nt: -; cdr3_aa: CALGEPTQRPSPTPSVLYTDKLIF
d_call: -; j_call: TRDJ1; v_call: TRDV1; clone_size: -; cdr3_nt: TGTGCTCTTGGGGCCGAACGCCGACTGGGAGAAGACACCGATAAACTCATCTTT; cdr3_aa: CALGAERRLGEDTDKLIF
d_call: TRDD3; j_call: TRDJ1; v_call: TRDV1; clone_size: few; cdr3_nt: TGTGCTCTTGGGGAACTAACTCGGTTACTGGGGGATGCCGATAAACTCATCTTT; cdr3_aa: CALGELTRLLGDADKLIF
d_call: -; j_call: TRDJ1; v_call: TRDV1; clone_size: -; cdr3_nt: TGTGCTCTTGGGGGTGGAGTTTTCGCAAATAAACTCATCTTT; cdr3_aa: CALGGGVFANKLIF
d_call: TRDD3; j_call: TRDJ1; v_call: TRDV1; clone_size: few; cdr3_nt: TGTGCTCTTGGGAACGTACCTCTACGAAGCGCTGGGGGGAGAGCCCCCGATAAACTCATCTTT; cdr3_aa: CALGNVPLRSAGGRAPDKLIF
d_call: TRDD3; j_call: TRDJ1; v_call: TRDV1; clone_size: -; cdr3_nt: TGTGCTCTTGGGAATCTCCCGTACTGGGGGATGTTTTCTTACACCGATAAACTCATCTTT; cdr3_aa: CALGNLPYWGMFSYTDKLIF
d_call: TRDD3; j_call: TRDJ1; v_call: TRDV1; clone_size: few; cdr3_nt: TGTGCTCTTGGGGAACTTTGGATTAGGCCTCCACCATGGCGCTGGGGGATATTCGATAAACTCATCTTT; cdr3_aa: CALGELWIRPPPWRWGIFDKLIF
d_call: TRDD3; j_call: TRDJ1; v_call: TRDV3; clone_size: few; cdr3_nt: TGTGCCCCTCCAGTCGATCTGGGGGATACTAGGCACTACACCGATAAACTCATCTTT; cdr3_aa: CAPPVDLGDTRHYTDKLIF
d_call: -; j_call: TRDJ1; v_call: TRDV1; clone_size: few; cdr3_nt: TGTGCTCTTGGGGACCCAGTTCCTACGTGCAACTGGGGAAGGTATAAACTCATCTTT; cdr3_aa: CALGDPVPTCNWGRYKLIF
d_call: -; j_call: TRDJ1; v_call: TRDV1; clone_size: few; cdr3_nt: TGTGCTCTTGGGAAGGGGATTGGGCCCGCCCTGGCCTGGGGATCCACCGATAAACTCATCTTT; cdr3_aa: CALGKGIGPALAWGSTDKLIF
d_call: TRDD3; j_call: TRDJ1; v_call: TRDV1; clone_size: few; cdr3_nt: TGTGCTCTTGGGGATAGTCCTTCTACAGCCCACCGTGGGGGATACGTCAGCGGGTACACCGATAAACTCATCTTT; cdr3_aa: CALGDSPSTAHRGGYVSGYTDKLIF
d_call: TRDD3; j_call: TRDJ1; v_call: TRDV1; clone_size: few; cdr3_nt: TGTGCTCTTGGGGCCATGACAAGGGGATACGCCACCCCTCGAGGTGGGAGACTCATCTTT; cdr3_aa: CALGAMTRGYATPRGGRLIF
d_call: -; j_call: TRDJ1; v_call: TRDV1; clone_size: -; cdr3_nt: TGTGCTCTTGGTCCTGGGTACACCGATAAACTCATCTTT; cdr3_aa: CALGPGYTDKLIF
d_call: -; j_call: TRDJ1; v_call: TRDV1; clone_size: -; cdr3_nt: TGTGCTCTGGGGGACCTTGGGGACCCCGATAAACTCATCTTT; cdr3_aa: CALGDLGDPDKLIF
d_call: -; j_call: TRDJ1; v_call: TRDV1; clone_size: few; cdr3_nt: TGTGCTCTTGGGGTCCTGAACCTTCCTTCCCGTGGGGGGGCTAGGCCGTACACCGATAAACTCATCTTT; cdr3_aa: CALGVLNLPSRGGARPYTDKLIF